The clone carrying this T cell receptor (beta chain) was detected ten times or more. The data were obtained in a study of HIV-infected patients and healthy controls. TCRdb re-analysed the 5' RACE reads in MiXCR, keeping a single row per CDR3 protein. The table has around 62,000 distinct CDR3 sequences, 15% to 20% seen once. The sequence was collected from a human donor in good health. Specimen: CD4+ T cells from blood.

The CDR3 here is CASTRTGDPVYEQYF. The CDR3 DNA is TGTGCCAGCACCCGGACAGGGGATCCCGTCTACGAGCAGTACTTC. V usage is TRBV6-6 and J usage is TRBJ2-7; 9 nucleotides align to TRBD1. CDR1 and CDR2 from the germline V gene are MNHNY and SVGAGI (reference sequence). The junction had 10 bases not matched to a gene; V was cut back by 7 bases and J by 3 bases. The CDR3 runs to 15 residues.